This T cell receptor (beta chain) is from a study of blood T cell repertoires in COVID-19. Method: immunoSEQ multiplex PCR; TCRdb's copy keeps in-frame clones and lacks some. The table lists some 39,000 clones, 70% to 90% of them singletons. This CDR3 has 10 amino acids. V lost 8 bases and J lost 16, with 18 bases in between. Germline lookup yields CDR1 DFQATT and CDR2 SNEGSKA (reference sequence). The clonotype originates from a middle-aged man with active COVID-19. This chain links TRBV20-1 with TRBJ2-1; a possible D gene is TRBD2 (5 bases). Sequenced material: peripheral blood. The DNA of the CDR3 is TGCAGTCCCAAGGGTCCTAGCCCCTTCTTC. Protein product: CSPKGPSPFF.